The 25 T cell receptor beta chains in this list originate from one sample, sequenced in a study of cytotoxic CD8 clonotypes in ibrutinib-treated CLL. Measured with immunoSEQ multiplex PCR; TCRdb has only the in-frame clones, and not every one. The sample includes about 310,000 clones, about 80% of them seen just once. The specimen comprised PBMCs, sampled before ibrutinib treatment. The source is a human donor with chronic lymphocytic leukemia.

The rearrangement uses TRBV2 and TRBJ2-7; the D is unclear. The ends were cut back, 3 bases at V and 2 bases at J, with 8 bases in the middle. From germline, CDR1 is SNHLY and CDR2 FYNNEI. The CDR3 runs 13 residues. The CDR3 DNA is TGTGCCAGCAGTGACGCCTCTGCCTACGAGCAGTACTTC. Translation gives CASSDASAYEQYF.

V gene TRBV6-5 combines with J gene TRBJ2-1; the match to TRBD2 covers 8 bases. Germline CDR1 reads MNHEY; CDR2 reads SVGAGI. This CDR3 is built from 12 residues. V shed 4 bases, J shed 9 bases, and the junction held 2 bases outside the gene matches. This CDR3 is CASSWTSSEQFF. CDR3 sequence (DNA): TGTGCCAGCAGTTGGACTAGCTCTGAGCAGTTCTTC.

This rearrangement joins TRBV15 to TRBJ2-1, with 16 positions matching TRBD2. The CDR3 has 16 residues. The junction had 5 bases not matched to a gene; V was cut back by 6 bases and J by 6 bases. Germline CDR1 is LNHNV and CDR2 is YYDKDF (reference sequence). CDR3 region: CATRGLAGGPFNEQFF. CDR3 in DNA: TGTGCCACCAGGGGACTAGCGGGAGGGCCTTTCAATGAGCAGTTCTTC.

The rearrangement joins TRBV7-9 to TRBJ2-3; no clear D gene. V was clipped by 5 bases and J by 3 bases, with 6 bases between them. The CDR3 covers 12 residues. Germline CDR1 is SEHNR and CDR2 is FQNEAQ (reference sequence). The CDR3 DNA sequence: TGTGCCAGCAGCCCCAATACAGATACGCAGTATTTT. Protein: CASSPNTDTQYF.

The chain has TRBV20-1 and TRBJ1-2; D is unresolved. The CDR3 spans 9 residues. From germline, CDR1 is DFQATT and CDR2 SNEGSKA (reference sequence). With 6 bases removed from V and 7 bases from J, the gap between germline ends came to 6 bases. The CDR3 DNA is TGCAGTGCACCAATTGGCTACACCTTC. This encodes CSAPIGYTF.

Concerning this clone: Sequence at one end of the junction differs from germline and may be a read error. This chain links TRBV7-7 with TRBJ2-7, with 9 bases that match TRBD1. The CDR3 has 15 amino acids. Germline V gene lookup returns CDR1 SSHAT and CDR2 FNYEAQ (reference sequence). DNA for the CDR3: TGTGCTAGCAGCTTAGCTTGGACAGGGGCCTACGAGCAGTACTTC. Protein product: CASSLAWTGAYEQYF.

The CDR3 sequence is CASRRTGNWVSNQPQHF. CDR3 in DNA: TGTGCCAGCAGGCGAACAGGGAACTGGGTTAGCAATCAGCCCCAGCATTTT. The chain couples TRBV27 to TRBJ1-5, with D perhaps TRBD1 (6 bases). Trimming cost V 6 bases and J 0 bases, with 18 bases left between them. Germline CDR1 MNHEY, CDR2 SMNVEV (reference sequence). The CDR3 extends over 17 amino acids.

The rearrangement joins TRBV4-3 to TRBJ2-1; TRBD1 is a possible D gene (7 bases). The germline V gene has CDR1 LGHNA and CDR2 YSLEER. CDR3 length equals 16 residues. Trimming pared 0 bases from V and 5 bases from J, leaving 14 bases between. The CDR3 spells CASSQDLQGRNNEQFF. CDR3 in DNA: TGCGCCAGCAGCCAAGATTTACAGGGGAGGAACAATGAGCAGTTCTTC.

J is TRBJ2-4 and V is TRBV10-3; 9 bases align to TRBD2. The CDR3 is 16 amino acids. Germline V CDR1 and CDR2: ENHRY, SYGVKD. With V trimmed by 2 bases and J by 4 bases, 6 bases remained unmatched. The CDR3 sequence: CAISEGLAGWKNIQYF. The CDR3 DNA reads as TGTGCCATCAGTGAGGGGCTAGCGGGATGGAAAAACATTCAGTACTTC.

V is TRBV10-3 and J is TRBJ2-7; D uncertain. V dropped 1 base and J dropped 2 bases, with 12 bases sitting between them. From germline, CDR1 is ENHRY and CDR2 SYGVKD. The CDR3 totals 15 residues. The CDR3 DNA sequence: TGTGCCATCAGTGAGTACCAGATTGGGCCCTACGAGCAGTACTTC. Translating gives CAISEYQIGPYEQYF.

The chain has TRBV4-1 and TRBJ2-7; D possibly matches TRBD1 or TRBD2 (6 bases each). The CDR3 spans 14 residues. The V and J ends lost 0 bases and 4 bases respectively, with 10 bases between them. Per the germline V gene, CDR1 is MGHRA and CDR2 is YSYEKL. The CDR3 sequence is CASSQDRGGYEQYF. In DNA, the CDR3 is TGCGCCAGCAGCCAAGATCGAGGGGGGTACGAGCAGTACTTC.

This chain links TRBV6-5 with TRBJ2-7; the D is unclear. Germline lookup yields CDR1 MNHEY and CDR2 SVGAGI. Trimming removed 4 bases from V and 5 bases from J, with 15 bases in between. The CDR3 length is 14 residues. The DNA of the CDR3 is TGTGCCAGCAGTTCATTTCCGGACCCCCACGAGCAGTACTTC. It specifies CASSSFPDPHEQYF.

This clone was detected a few times. The chain has TRBV7-6 and TRBJ2-4; TRBD2 is a possible D gene (6 bases). The germline gives CDR1 SGHVS, CDR2 FNYEAQ. The CDR3 contains 18 residues. Between the trimmed V and J ends, which lost 0 bases and 0 bases, there was a span of 15 bases. The CDR3 coding sequence is TGTGCCAGCAGCTTAGCGCGGGGCCGCTACATAGCCAAAAACATTCAGTACTTC. Its protein is CASSLARGRYIAKNIQYF.

This clone was observed a single time. The chain combines TRBV5-1 with TRBJ1-1; a possible D gene is TRBD1 (5 bases). Germline assignment: CDR1 SGHRS and CDR2 YFSETQ. The CDR3 spans 17 residues. V was clipped by 3 bases and J by 1 base, with 19 bases between them. CDR3 sequence reads: CASSSNVQGISNTEAFF. CDR3 DNA: TGCGCCAGCAGCTCGAATGTTCAGGGTATATCGAACACTGAAGCTTTCTTT.

This chain uses TRBV6-5 with TRBJ2-7; 8 bases agree with TRBD1. In germline, CDR1 is MNHEY, CDR2 SVGAGI. The J segment lost 4 bases and the V segment lost 8 bases, leaving 7 bases of the junction unmatched. The CDR3 contains 13 residues. The CDR3 loop reads CASRRTGGYEQYF. The CDR3 nucleotides read TGTGCCAGCCGCCGAACAGGGGGGTACGAGCAGTACTTC.

This chain uses TRBV5-1 with TRBJ2-7; D might be TRBD2 (6 bases). V dropped 0 bases and J dropped 4 bases, with 14 bases sitting between them. The CDR3 is 15 residues long. CDR1 is SGHRS and CDR2 is YFSETQ in the germline V gene. The DNA of the CDR3 is TGCGCCAGCAGCTTGGCCTTGGCGGGATTGTACGAGCAGTACTTC. It yields the protein CASSLALAGLYEQYF.

The chain carries TRBV11-2 and TRBJ2-3; D is perhaps TRBD1 (6 bases). V was cut by 2 bases and J by 2 bases, with 17 bases left in between. The CDR3 spans 17 residues. The germline V gene encodes CDR1 SGHAT and CDR2 FQNNGV. The CDR3 DNA follows: TGTGCCAGCAGCTTACTTTTCCCAGGGACAATCACAGATACGCAGTATTTT. It codes for CASSLLFPGTITDTQYF.

The chain uses TRBV2 and TRBJ2-2; 8 positions agree with TRBD1. Germline values: CDR1 SNHLY, CDR2 FYNNEI. This CDR3 comprises 15 residues. J was trimmed by 4 bases and V by 5 bases; bases with no gene match: 6. The CDR3 here is CASSQDRVGTGELFF. Here the CDR3 DNA reads TGTGCCAGCAGTCAGGACAGGGTCGGCACCGGGGAGCTGTTTTTT. The complete variable domain, with remaining parts taken from reference TRBV2 and TRBJ2-2, reads EPEVTQTPSHQVTQMGQEVILRCVPISNHLYFYWYRQILGQKVEFLVSFYNNEISEKSEIFDDQFSVERPDGSNFTLKIRSTKLEDSAMYFCASSQDRVGTGELFFGEGSRLTVL.

V usage is TRBV10-3 and J usage is TRBJ2-4; D is uncertain. V lost 3 bases to trimming and J lost 0 bases, with 9 bases between them. This CDR3 is built from 15 residues. The germline CDR1 and CDR2 sequences are ENHRY and SYGVKD. The CDR3 DNA reads TGTGCCATCAGTGAACAAGAAATAGCCAAAAACATTCAGTACTTC. Amino acid sequence: CAISEQEIAKNIQYF.

The chain carries TRBV6-5 and TRBJ1-2, with D uncertain. The CDR3 contains 14 residues. V lost 5 bases, J lost 0 bases, and 10 bases lay in between. The V gene's germline CDR1 is MNHEY and CDR2 SVGAGI. The CDR3: CASSVGKANYGYTF. The CDR3, as DNA: TGTGCCAGCAGTGTGGGTAAAGCTAACTATGGCTACACCTTC.

The chain recombines TRBV27 with TRBJ2-3, with 12 bases matching TRBD1. V lost 2 bases to trimming and J lost 6 bases; unmatched junction nucleotides: 3. Germline V gene lookup returns CDR1 MNHEY and CDR2 SMNVEV (reference sequence). This CDR3 spans 15 amino acids. The CDR3 bases are TGTGCCAGCAGTTTAAGGGACAGGGGGCGGGATACGCAGTATTTT. This translates into CASSLRDRGRDTQYF.

This chain connects TRBV11-3 to TRBJ1-1; D is ambiguous. CDR3 size: 13 residues. Trimming left V 5 bases short and J 3 bases short, with 10 bases between. CDR1 is SGHNT, CDR2 YENEEA, per germline. DNA for the CDR3: TGTGCCAGCAGCAAAAGAAGGGACACTGAAGCTTTCTTT. It translates to CASSKRRDTEAFF. The whole variable domain, filled in from reference TRBV11-3 and TRBJ1-1, reads EAGVVQSPRYKIIEKKQPVAFWCNPISGHNTLYWYLQNLGQGPELLIRYENEEAVDDSQLPKDRFSAERLKGVDSTLKIQPAELGDSAVYLCASSKRRDTEAFFGQGTRLTVV.

V and J are TRBV27 and TRBJ1-4; 10 positions agree with TRBD1. Trimming removed 3 bases from V and 7 bases from J; junction bases left unmatched: 5. This CDR3 region has 15 residues. Germline CDR1 MNHEY, CDR2 SMNVEV (reference sequence). The CDR3 sequence is CASSLAGTGVEKLFF. The CDR3, as DNA: TGTGCCAGCAGTTTGGCAGGGACAGGGGTTGAAAAACTGTTTTTT.

This clone was detected a few times. The genes are TRBV9 and TRBJ2-5; D is ambiguous. The CDR3 has 16 residues. Germline V gene sequence: CDR1 SGDLS, CDR2 YYNGEE. Trimming pared 4 bases from V and 2 bases from J, leaving 18 bases between. The CDR3 is CASSQLRAGTQETQYF. CDR3 nucleotides: TGTGCCAGCAGCCAGCTCCGGGCAGGCACTCAAGAGACCCAGTACTTC.

The chain is built from TRBV15 and TRBJ1-2; weak D call: TRBD1 (6 bases). The CDR3 runs to 16 residues. The germline V and J ends were trimmed by 0 bases and 10 bases, with 21 bases remaining between them. Germline assignment: CDR1 LNHNV and CDR2 YYDKDF (reference sequence). The CDR3 coding sequence is TGTGCCACCAGCAGAGATCGGTCGGACAGCGCTAGGGACTACACCTTC. Translation: CATSRDRSDSARDYTF.